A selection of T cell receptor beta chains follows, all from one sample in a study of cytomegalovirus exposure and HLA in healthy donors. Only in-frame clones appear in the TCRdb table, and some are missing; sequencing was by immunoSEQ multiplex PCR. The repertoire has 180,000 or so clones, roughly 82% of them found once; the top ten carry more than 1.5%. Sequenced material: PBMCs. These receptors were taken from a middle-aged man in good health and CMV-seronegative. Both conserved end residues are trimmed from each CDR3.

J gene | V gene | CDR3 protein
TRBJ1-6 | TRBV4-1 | ASSPSDRGNNSPLH
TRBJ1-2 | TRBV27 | ASSRQSSRGYT
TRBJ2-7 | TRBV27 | ASSSWTRPYEQY
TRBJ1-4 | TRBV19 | ASLGPDRGPEKLF
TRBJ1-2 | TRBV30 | AWRRRGRGYGYT
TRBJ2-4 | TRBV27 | ASSSGLALGKNIQY
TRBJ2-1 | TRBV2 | ASSESPRGDEQF
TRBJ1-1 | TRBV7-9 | ASRMGLGDTEAF
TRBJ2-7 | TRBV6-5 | ASSTSGDEQY
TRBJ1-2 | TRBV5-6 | ASKGYGYT
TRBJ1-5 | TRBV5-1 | ASSLSGVSNQPQH
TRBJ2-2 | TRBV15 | ATSRDPGVSGELF
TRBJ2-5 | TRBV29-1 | SAAGTALQETQY
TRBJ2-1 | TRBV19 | ASSIELANREF
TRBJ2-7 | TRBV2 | ASSEAPSYEQY
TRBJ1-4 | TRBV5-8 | ASSKEATAINEKLF
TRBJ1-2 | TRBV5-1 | ASSLGADTNYGYT
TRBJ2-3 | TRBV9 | ASSAGVTDTQY